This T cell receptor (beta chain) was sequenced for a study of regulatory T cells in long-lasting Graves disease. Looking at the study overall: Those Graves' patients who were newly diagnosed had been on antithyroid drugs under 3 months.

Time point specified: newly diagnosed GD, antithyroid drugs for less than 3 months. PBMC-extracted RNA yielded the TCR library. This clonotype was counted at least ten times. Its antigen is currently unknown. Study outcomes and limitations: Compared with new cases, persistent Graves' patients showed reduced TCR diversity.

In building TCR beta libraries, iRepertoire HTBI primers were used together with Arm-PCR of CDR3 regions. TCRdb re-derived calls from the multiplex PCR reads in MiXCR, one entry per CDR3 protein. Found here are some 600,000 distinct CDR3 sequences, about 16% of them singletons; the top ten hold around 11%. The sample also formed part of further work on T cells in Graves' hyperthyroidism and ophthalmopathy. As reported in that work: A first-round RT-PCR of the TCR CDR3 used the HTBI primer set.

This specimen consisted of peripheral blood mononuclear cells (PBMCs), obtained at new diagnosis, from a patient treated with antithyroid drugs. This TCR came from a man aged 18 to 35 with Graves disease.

The CDR3 DNA reads TGTGCCAGCAGCCCAGACAGGACTGGAAACACCATATATTTT. Encoded protein: CASSPDRTGNTIYF. The chain is built from TRBV7-9 and TRBJ1-3; tentatively, D is TRBD1 (6 bases). The germline V gene has CDR1 SEHNR and CDR2 FQNEAQ (reference sequence). The CDR3 contains 14 residues. Trimming cost V 5 bases and J 2 bases, with 10 bases left between them. The whole variable domain, remainder taken from reference TRBV7-9 and TRBJ1-3, is DTGVSQNPRHKITKRGQNVTFRCDPISEHNRLYWYRQTLGQGPEFLTYFQNEAQLEKSRLLSDRFSAERPKGSFSTLEIQRTEQGDSAMYLCASSPDRTGNTIYFGEGSWLTVV.